This paragraph covers one T cell receptor beta chain sequence. The clone's antigen remains unknown. No much larger clone is present one base from it, and per-base qualities are unavailable. Repertoires were sampled multiple times during chemoradiotherapy, which allowed clonal expansion in the tumor microenvironment to be followed. The library was generated by the immunoSEQ multiplex PCR assay. Sourced from immuneACCESS, this table was stored by TCRdb with only in-frame sequences that have V and J called. A share of the clones is absent; for the studies checked, an unresolved V gene accounts for under half, and the remainder has no known explanation. This sample holds roughly 15,000 clones; about four fifths were observed only once. The ten largest clones take up roughly a tenth of the sample. This specimen belongs to a study of chemoradiotherapy in HPV16-positive cancers (dated by TCRdb to 2022 to 2024). For the wider study: Using functional T-cell assays on cells from two HPV16-positive patients, the researchers defined candidate HPV-specific T-cell clones and common TCR motifs. The study asked whether T-cell immunity against the HPV oncoproteins E6 and E7 changes during chemoradiotherapy and whether it affects survival. The candidate HPV-specific TCRs and motifs were then tracked in TCR repertoires from some 86 patients with HPV-related cancers.

Study-wide conclusions, independent of this receptor: The survival association was reported for HPV16-positive patients, and the functional definition of HPV-specific T cells was derived from only a couple of HPV16-positive patients. In HPV16-positive patients, expansion of HPV-responsive T cells during chemoradiotherapy was associated with improved recurrence-free survival. Expansion of candidate HPV-specific clones and E7-related TCR motifs was observed in the tumor microenvironment during treatment, whereas no such expansion was observed for non-HPV-specific T cells.

The CDR3 runs 15 amino acids, cysteine and phenylalanine included. Here the CDR3 DNA is all that survives: 45 bases in frame from base 1. Collection took place from a patient who underwent chemoradiotherapy. This TCR was sampled from a human donor with HPV-associated anogenital cancer. The rearrangement combines TRBV12-1 with TRBJ1-5; TRBD1, the table's D call, lacks a check against the DNA. TRBV12-1 is described as a pseudogene. The CDR3 protein sequence reads: CASSPGQGINQPQHF. The DNA sequence reads TGTGCCAGCAGCCCGGGACAGGGGATCAATCAGCCCCAGCATTTT.